Below are 21 T cell receptor beta chains sequenced from a single sample in a study of shared clonotypes between healthy human individuals. TCRdb keeps only in-frame clones here, not all; method: immunoSEQ multiplex PCR. In the table there are 1.5 million to 1.9 million clones, nearly 99% of which are singletons. Input material: naive CD4+ T cells sorted from blood. Subset given: CD45RA+ positively selected. These receptors were taken from a man aged 25 to 45 in good health.

This clone was seen just once. The chain has TRBV5-6 and TRBJ2-6, with 9 bases lining up with TRBD2. Per germline, CDR1 SGHDT and CDR2 YYEEEE. Trimming took 0 bases from V and 2 from J; bases not matched to a gene: 3. CDR3 length: 17 amino acids. The DNA for the CDR3 is TGTGCCAGCAGCTTGGGACTAGCGGCAACTGGGGCCAACGTCCTGACTTTC. It yields the protein CASSLGLAATGANVLTF.

V and J are TRBV11-2 and TRBJ1-2, with 7 positions matching TRBD1. Germline CDR1 reads SGHAT; CDR2 reads FQNNGV. CDR3 length: 15 amino acids. The V and J ends lost 5 bases and 6 bases, in that order; junction bases with no gene match: 12. The CDR3 DNA reads as TGTGCCAGCAGCGGAAAGGGGGCGCAAGGGCATGGCTACACCTTC. Protein product: CASSGKGAQGHGYTF.

The V and J genes are TRBV7-8 and TRBJ1-5; D perhaps matches TRBD1 (6 bases). This CDR3 comprises 13 residues. Between the trimmed V and J ends, which lost 4 bases and 4 bases, there was a span of 8 bases. The germline gives CDR1 SGHVS, CDR2 FQNEAQ. CDR3 amino acids: CASSSRGNQPQHF. In DNA, the CDR3 is TGTGCCAGCAGCTCCAGGGGAAATCAGCCCCAGCATTTT.

This clone was seen a few times. The rearrangement joins TRBV5-4 to TRBJ1-2; D not certain. The CDR3 covers 15 residues. The germline V gene encodes CDR1 SGHNT and CDR2 YYREEE (reference sequence). V was trimmed by 0 bases and J by 4 bases, leaving 13 bases between them. CDR3 protein: CASSLDPPRPYGYTF. The CDR3 DNA reads TGTGCCAGCAGCTTGGATCCCCCGAGGCCCTATGGCTACACCTTC.

CDR3 loop: CASSAGQGNYGYTF. The CDR3 DNA reads as TGTGCCAGCAGCGCGGGACAGGGAAACTATGGCTACACCTTC. The chain employs TRBV6-1 and TRBJ1-2, with 9 bases aligning to TRBD1. V shed 6 bases and J 2 bases; nucleotides not matched to a gene: 4. The CDR3 is 14 residues long. CDR1 is MNHNS, CDR2 SASEGT, per germline.

The chain has TRBV18 and TRBJ2-4; 10 nucleotides line up with TRBD1. Germline lookup yields CDR1 KGHSH and CDR2 LQKENI. This CDR3 spans 15 amino acids. After removal of 6 bases from V and 8 bases from J, the junction contained 10 bases not matched to a gene. In nucleotides, the CDR3 is TGTGCCAGCTCCCTTAAGACAGGGGGCTTAGACATTCAGTACTTC. Its translation: CASSLKTGGLDIQYF.

The chain carries TRBV2 and TRBJ2-7; unclear D gene. Germline-derived CDR1 and CDR2 are SNHLY and FYNNEI. Trimming left V 6 bases short and J 2 bases short, with 11 bases between. The length of the CDR3 is 13 residues. The CDR3 region is CASRKPGTYEQYF. In nucleotides, the CDR3 is TGTGCCAGCAGGAAACCTGGGACCTACGAGCAGTACTTC.

The rearrangement joins TRBV28 to TRBJ1-2; D may be TRBD1 (5 bases). Germline loops: CDR1 MDHEN, CDR2 SYDVKM. V was clipped by 3 bases and J by 4 bases, with 15 bases between them. The CDR3 has 15 amino acids. The CDR3 region is CASSFDSQSLYGYTF. The CDR3 region has the DNA TGTGCCAGCAGTTTCGACAGCCAAAGCCTCTATGGCTACACCTTC.

V is TRBV28 and J is TRBJ1-2; no definite D call. V was trimmed by 3 bases and J by 0 bases, leaving 2 bases between them. Per the germline V gene, CDR1 is MDHEN and CDR2 is SYDVKM. This CDR3 spans 12 amino acids. The CDR3 sequence is CASSLSNYGYTF. The CDR3 DNA reads TGTGCCAGCAGTTTGTCTAACTATGGCTACACCTTC.

The chain couples TRBV18 to TRBJ2-7; the D is unclear. Germline CDR1 reads KGHSH; CDR2 reads LQKENI. The CDR3 loop spans 14 amino acids. V gave up 4 bases and J gave up 1 base, with 11 bases separating them. CDR3 sequence (DNA): TGTGCCAGCTCACTTCTGGACGGGTCCTACGAGCAGTACTTC. This translates into CASSLLDGSYEQYF.

The chain carries TRBV4-1 and TRBJ1-4; D remains unclear. This CDR3 comprises 13 residues. CDR1 is MGHRA and CDR2 is YSYEKL in the germline V gene. Trimming removed 2 bases at V and 8 bases at J, with 9 bases between. CDR3 amino acids: CASSQFRGEKLFF. For the CDR3, the DNA is TGCGCCAGCAGCCAATTTAGAGGAGAAAAACTGTTTTTT.

The genes are TRBV13 and TRBJ2-6; no clear D. V gave up 5 bases and J gave up 2 bases, with 16 bases separating them. The CDR3 has 17 amino acids. CDR1 and CDR2 from the germline V gene are PRHDT and FYEKMQ (reference sequence). The CDR3 nucleotides are TGTGCCAGCAGCAAGGCCCACACCCGGGCTGGGGCCAACGTCCTGACTTTC. As protein: CASSKAHTRAGANVLTF.

The chain links TRBV6-9 to TRBJ2-7; 11 bases are a match to TRBD2. The germline CDR1 and CDR2 sequences are MNHGY and SVAAGI. The CDR3 contains 17 residues. The trim removed 6 bases at V and 5 bases at J, leaving 15 bases unmatched. The CDR3 here is CASRPTRTTSGIHEQYF. Here the CDR3 DNA reads TGTGCCAGCAGGCCCACACGCACGACTAGCGGGATCCACGAGCAGTACTTC.

V and J are TRBV6-5 and TRBJ2-2; 10 nucleotides agree with TRBD2. V was clipped by 1 base and J by 6 bases; unmatched bases: 5. The CDR3 spans 16 residues. Germline V gives CDR1 MNHEY, CDR2 SVGAGI. CDR3 protein: CASSYLGLAPAGELFF. The CDR3, as DNA: TGTGCCAGCAGTTACTTGGGACTAGCGCCCGCCGGGGAGCTGTTTTTT.

This clone was seen a handful of times. The chain uses TRBV7-3 and TRBJ2-1; 9 nucleotides match TRBD2. The CDR3 totals 13 residues. Germline assignment: CDR1 SGHTA and CDR2 FQGTGA. J was trimmed by 6 bases and V by 11 bases; bases with no gene match: 8. The CDR3 here is CASGLAGLNEQFF. CDR3 DNA sequence: TGTGCCTCAGGCCTAGCGGGGCTCAATGAGCAGTTCTTC.

The chain couples TRBV19 to TRBJ2-7, with D tentatively TRBD1 or TRBD2 (5 bases each). Trimming cost V 2 bases and J 1 base, with 27 bases left between them. This CDR3 contains 20 residues. The germline gives CDR1 LNHDA, CDR2 SQIVND (reference sequence). CDR3 coding DNA: TGTGCCAGTAGTATAAGAAGGGTTCGGGGCGGACTTCCTACATCCTACGAGCAGTACTTC. Encoded protein: CASSIRRVRGGLPTSYEQYF. Looking up the rest from reference TRBV19 and TRBJ2-7 gives the full variable domain: DGGITQSPKYLFRKEGQNVTLSCEQNLNHDAMYWYRQDPGQGLRLIYYSQIVNDFQKGDIAEGYSVSREKKESFPLTVTSAQKNPTAFYLCASSIRRVRGGLPTSYEQYFGPGTRLTVT.

The chain uses TRBV6-1 and TRBJ1-5; no definite D call. The CDR3 has 13 residues. Germline loops: CDR1 MNHNS, CDR2 SASEGT. V lost 6 bases and J 7 bases, leaving 13 bases between the germline ends. The CDR3 sequence is CASSGRRLQPQHF. The CDR3 nucleotides are TGTGCCAGCAGCGGCAGGAGGTTGCAGCCCCAGCATTTT.

The gene calls are TRBV11-1 and TRBJ2-1; D is undetermined. The germline V and J ends were trimmed by 2 bases and 7 bases, with 3 bases remaining between them. Germline V gene sequence: CDR1 SGHAT, CDR2 FQDESV (reference sequence). The CDR3 consists of 11 residues. The DNA for the CDR3 is TGTGCCAGCAGCTTACTGAATGAGCAGTTCTTC. This encodes CASSLLNEQFF.

This clone showed up just a few times. This chain links TRBV9 with TRBJ1-2; D is undetermined. Germline CDR1 reads SGDLS; CDR2 reads YYNGEE. The CDR3 consists of 18 residues. The ends were cut back, 0 bases at V and 2 bases at J, with 20 bases in the middle. The CDR3 here is CASSVATSADRRNYGYTF. The CDR3 DNA is TGTGCCAGCAGCGTAGCTACGTCGGCCGATAGGAGGAACTATGGCTACACCTTC.

This clone occurred once. The chain recombines TRBV7-2 with TRBJ2-7; perhaps TRBD2 as D (5 bases). The germline V gene encodes CDR1 SGHTA and CDR2 FQGNSA. Trimming removed 0 bases from V and 1 base from J, with 13 bases in between. The CDR3 is 16 amino acids. CDR3 sequence reads: CASSLAGQADSYEQYF. CDR3 DNA: TGTGCCAGCAGCTTAGCCGGGCAAGCGGATTCCTACGAGCAGTACTTC. Full variable domain (remainder filled in from reference TRBV7-2 and TRBJ2-7): GAGVSQSPSNKVTEKGKDVELRCDPISGHTALYWYRQSLGQGLEFLIYFQGNSAPDKSGLPSDRFSAERTGGSVSTLTIQRTQQEDSAVYLCASSLAGQADSYEQYFGPGTRLTVT.

The chain employs TRBV4-3 and TRBJ2-5; D gene uncertain. Germline lookup yields CDR1 LGHNA and CDR2 YSLEER. This CDR3 region has 13 residues. The germline V and J ends were trimmed by 2 bases and 9 bases, with 13 bases remaining between them. The CDR3 here is CASSQINTGAQYF. CDR3 bases: TGCGCCAGCAGCCAAATTAACACTGGCGCCCAGTACTTC.